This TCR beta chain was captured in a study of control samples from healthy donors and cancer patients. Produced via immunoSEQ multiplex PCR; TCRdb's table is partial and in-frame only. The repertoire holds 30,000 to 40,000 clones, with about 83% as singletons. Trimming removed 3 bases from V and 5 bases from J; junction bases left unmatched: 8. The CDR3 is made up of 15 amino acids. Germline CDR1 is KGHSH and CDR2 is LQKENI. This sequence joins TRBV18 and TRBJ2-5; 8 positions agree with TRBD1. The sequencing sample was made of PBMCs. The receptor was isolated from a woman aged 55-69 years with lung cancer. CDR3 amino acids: CASSPGQDPGETQYF. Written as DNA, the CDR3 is TGTGCCAGCTCACCGGGACAGGACCCAGGGGAGACCCAGTACTTC. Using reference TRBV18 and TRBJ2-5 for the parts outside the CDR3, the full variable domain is NAGVMQNPRHLVRRRGQEARLRCSPMKGHSHVYWYRQLPEEGLKFMVYLQKENIIDESGMPKERFSAEFPKEGPSILRIQQVVRGDSAAYFCASSPGQDPGETQYFGPGTRLLVL.